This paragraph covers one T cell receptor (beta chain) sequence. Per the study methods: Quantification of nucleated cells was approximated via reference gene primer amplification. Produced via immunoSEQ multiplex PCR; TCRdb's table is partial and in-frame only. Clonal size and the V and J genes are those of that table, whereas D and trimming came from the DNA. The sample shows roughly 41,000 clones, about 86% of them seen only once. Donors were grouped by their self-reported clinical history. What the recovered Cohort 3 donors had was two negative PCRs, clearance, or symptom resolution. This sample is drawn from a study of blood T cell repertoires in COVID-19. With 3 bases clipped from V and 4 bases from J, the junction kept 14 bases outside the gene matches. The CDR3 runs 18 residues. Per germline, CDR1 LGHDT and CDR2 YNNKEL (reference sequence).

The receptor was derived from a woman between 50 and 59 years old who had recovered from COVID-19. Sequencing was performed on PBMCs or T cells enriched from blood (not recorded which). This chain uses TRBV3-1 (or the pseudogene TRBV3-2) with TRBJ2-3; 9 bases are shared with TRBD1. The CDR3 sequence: CASSQFNTGTGSADTQYF. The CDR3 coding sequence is TGTGCCAGCAGCCAGTTTAACACCGGGACAGGGTCTGCAGATACGCAGTATTTT.